This TCR beta chain was observed in a study of T cells in Graves' hyperthyroidism and ophthalmopathy. Across 18 months, stable Graves' hyperthyroidism was marked by no progression to ophthalmopathy. Subjects aged 18 to 65 presented with newly diagnosed hyperthyroidism of less than 2 months' duration. Diagnoses were made from clinical symptoms, serum measures (thyroxine and TRAb), thyroid ultrasound and orbital computed tomography. This clonotype was seen at least ten times. TCR beta CDR3 region amplification was performed from RNA transcripts. First-round RT-PCR of the TCR CDR3 relied on the HTBI primer set. TCRdb re-derived calls from the multiplex PCR reads in MiXCR, one entry per CDR3 protein. The sample includes around 690,000 distinct CDR3 sequences, approximately 15% of them seen just once. The ends lost 5 bases at V and 0 bases at J; junction bases unmatched: 5. Germline V CDR1 and CDR2: SGHRS, YFSETQ. The CDR3 sequence is 15 residues long.

The TCR was taken from a man between 50 and 59 years old with Graves' hyperthyroidism. The gene calls are TRBV5-1 and TRBJ2-1; 7 bases agree with TRBD1. The sequencing input was blood. The CDR3 sequence: CASSPGQSSYNEQFF. The DNA for the CDR3 is TGCGCCAGCAGTCCGGGACAGAGCTCCTACAATGAGCAGTTCTTC. Complete variable domain (other parts from reference TRBV5-1 and TRBJ2-1): KAGVTQTPRYLIKTRGQQVTLSCSPISGHRSVSWYQQTPGQGLQFLFEYFSETQRNKGNFPGRFSGRQFSNSRSEMNVSTLELGDSALYLCASSPGQSSYNEQFFGPGTRLTVL.